The T cell receptor (beta chain) described here comes from a study of OX40 agonist ivuxolimab in advanced cancers. At the level of the study: Ivuxolimab, an antibody that agonizes OX40 (CD134), was administered to the patients.

Points from the study as a whole: In the 0.1-3.0 mg/kg groups, partial responders showed among the lowest expansion. CD8+ T cells showed, on average, more clonal expansion than CD4+ cells.

Sequenced by immunoSEQ multiplex PCR; TCRdb stores in-frame clones only, minus some. The sample holds approximately 76,000 clones; about 89% are singletons and the top ten take 0.55% to 0.7%. With regard to this clone: Antigen: not known.

Trimming shortened V by 2 bases and J by 1 base, and 12 bases separated the two germline ends. Germline V gives CDR1 LNHDA, CDR2 SQIVND (reference sequence). The CDR3 spans 16 residues. The material sequenced was CD4+ or CD8+ T cells sorted from blood, taken in a trial of the OX40 agonist ivuxolimab. This TCR was recovered from an adult with an advanced solid tumor such as melanoma, head and neck, liver or kidney cancer. J is TRBJ1-3 and V is TRBV19, with D unresolved. CDR3 region: CASSIRGQWSGNTIYF. As DNA, the CDR3 is TGTGCCAGTAGTATAAGAGGGCAGTGGTCTGGAAACACCATATATTTT. Drawing the rest from reference TRBV19 and TRBJ1-3, the complete variable domain is DGGITQSPKYLFRKEGQNVTLSCEQNLNHDAMYWYRQDPGQGLRLIYYSQIVNDFQKGDIAEGYSVSREKKESFPLTVTSAQKNPTAFYLCASSIRGQWSGNTIYFGEGSWLTVV.